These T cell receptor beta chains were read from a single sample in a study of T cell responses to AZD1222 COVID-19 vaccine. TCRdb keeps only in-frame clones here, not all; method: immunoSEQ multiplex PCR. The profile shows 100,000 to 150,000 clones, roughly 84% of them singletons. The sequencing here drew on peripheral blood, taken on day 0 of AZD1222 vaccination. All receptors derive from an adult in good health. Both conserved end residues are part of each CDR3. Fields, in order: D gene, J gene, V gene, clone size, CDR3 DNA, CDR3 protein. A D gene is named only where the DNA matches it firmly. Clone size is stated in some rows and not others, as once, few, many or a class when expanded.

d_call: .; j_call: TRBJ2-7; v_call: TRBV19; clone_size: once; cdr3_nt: TGTGCCAGTAGTATAGTTGGGGCCTCCTACGAGCAGTACTTC; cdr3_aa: CASSIVGASYEQYF
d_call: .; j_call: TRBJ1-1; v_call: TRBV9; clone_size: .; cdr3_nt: TGTGCCAGCAGCGTAGCGGAGGTCACTGAAGCTTTCTTT; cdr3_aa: CASSVAEVTEAFF
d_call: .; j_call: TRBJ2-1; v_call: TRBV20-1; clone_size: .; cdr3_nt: TGCAGTGCTAGGGGGTCGAGAGGGCAGTTCTTC; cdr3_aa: CSARGSRGQFF
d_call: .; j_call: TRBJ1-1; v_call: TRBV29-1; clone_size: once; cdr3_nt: TGCAGCGTTATCCCTCCGTCGAGTAGGGCTTTCTTT; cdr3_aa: CSVIPPSSRAFF
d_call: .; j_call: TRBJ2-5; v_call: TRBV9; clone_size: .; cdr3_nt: TGTGCCAGCAGCCCCGACCAAGAGACCCAGTACTTC; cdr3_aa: CASSPDQETQYF
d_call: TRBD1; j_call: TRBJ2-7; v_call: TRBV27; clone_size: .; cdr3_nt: TGTGCCAGCAGTTTATCCGGGTTGGACAGGCCCTATACCTACGAGCAGTACTTC; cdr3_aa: CASSLSGLDRPYTYEQYF
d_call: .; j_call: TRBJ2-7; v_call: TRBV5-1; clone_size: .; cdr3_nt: TGCGCCAGCAGCCTGAGCCCGGGAAACGAATACGAGCAGTACTTC; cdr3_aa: CASSLSPGNEYEQYF
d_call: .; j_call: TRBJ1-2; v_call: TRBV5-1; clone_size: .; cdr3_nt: TGCGCCAGCAGCTTGGGAGGGGACGGCTACACCTTC; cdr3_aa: CASSLGGDGYTF
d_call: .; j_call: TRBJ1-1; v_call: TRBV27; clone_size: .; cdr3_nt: TGTGCCAGCAGTTTTTCCCAGGGGCTTGGCACTGAAGCTTTCTTT; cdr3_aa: CASSFSQGLGTEAFF
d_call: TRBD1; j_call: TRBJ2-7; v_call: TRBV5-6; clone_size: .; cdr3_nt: TGTGCCAGCAGCAAGGGACAGGGGGCTTACGAGCAGTACTTC; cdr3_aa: CASSKGQGAYEQYF
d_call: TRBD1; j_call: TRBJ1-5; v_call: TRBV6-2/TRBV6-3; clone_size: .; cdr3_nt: TGTGCCAGCAGTTACGCGAGGACCGGGACAGGGCGTGAGCCCCAGCATTTT; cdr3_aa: CASSYARTGTGREPQHF
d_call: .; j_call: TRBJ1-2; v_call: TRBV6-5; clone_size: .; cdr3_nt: TGTGCCTCAGGGCGAGCGTCAAACTATGGCTACACCTTC; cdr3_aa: CASGRASNYGYTF
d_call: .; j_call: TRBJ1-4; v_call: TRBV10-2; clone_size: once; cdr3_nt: TGCGCCAGCAGTGATTTGGGCGAGTCACGGAGCCATGAAAAACTGTTTTTT; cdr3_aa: CASSDLGESRSHEKLFF
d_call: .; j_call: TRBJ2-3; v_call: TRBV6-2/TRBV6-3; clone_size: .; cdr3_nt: TGTGCCAGCAGCCGATGGGGGGGGCACGCAGATACGCAGTATTTT; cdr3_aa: CASSRWGGHADTQYF
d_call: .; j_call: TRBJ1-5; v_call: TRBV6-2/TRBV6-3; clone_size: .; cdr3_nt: TGTGCCAGCAGTTTGGGTCATAGCAATCAGCCCCAGCATTTT; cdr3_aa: CASSLGHSNQPQHF
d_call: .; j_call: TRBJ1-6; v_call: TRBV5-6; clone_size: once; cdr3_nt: TGTGCCAGCAGCGTGGGAGGAGGGAGGGATTCACCCCTCCACTTT; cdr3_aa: CASSVGGGRDSPLHF
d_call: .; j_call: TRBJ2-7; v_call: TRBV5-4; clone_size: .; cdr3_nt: TGTGCCAGCAGCGTGGGCCACAGGAGCTCCTACGAGCAGTACTTC; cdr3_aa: CASSVGHRSSYEQYF
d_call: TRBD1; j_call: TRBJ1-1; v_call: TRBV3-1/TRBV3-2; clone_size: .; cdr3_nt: TGTGCCAGCAGCCAGGGACAGGGTCTTAAAGCTTTCTTT; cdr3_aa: CASSQGQGLKAFF
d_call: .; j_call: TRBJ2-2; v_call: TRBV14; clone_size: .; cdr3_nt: TGTGCCAGCAGCCAAGAGGCGGGACATAGCACCGGGGAGCTGTTTTTT; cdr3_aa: CASSQEAGHSTGELFF
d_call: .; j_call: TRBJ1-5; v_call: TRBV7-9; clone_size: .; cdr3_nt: TGTGCCAGCAGCGATCAGCGATATAGCAATCAGCCCCAGCATTTT; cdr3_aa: CASSDQRYSNQPQHF
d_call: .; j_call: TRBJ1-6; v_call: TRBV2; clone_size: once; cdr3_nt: TGTGCCAGCAGTGAACTTTATAATTCACCCCTCCACTTT; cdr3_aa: CASSELYNSPLHF
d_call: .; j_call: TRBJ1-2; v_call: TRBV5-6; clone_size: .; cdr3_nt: TGTGCCAGCAGCTTGGGGAACTATGGCTACACCTTC; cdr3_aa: CASSLGNYGYTF
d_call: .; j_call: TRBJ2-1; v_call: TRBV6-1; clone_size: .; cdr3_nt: TGTGCCAGCAGTGATCAGGGGTGGTATGATGAGCAGTTCTTC; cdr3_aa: CASSDQGWYDEQFF
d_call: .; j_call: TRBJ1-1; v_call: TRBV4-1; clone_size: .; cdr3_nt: TGCGCCAGCAGCCAGGAGGTGCATCTGTCTGCTTTCTTT; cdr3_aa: CASSQEVHLSAFF
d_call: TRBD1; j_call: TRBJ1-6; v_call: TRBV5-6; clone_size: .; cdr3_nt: TGTGCCAGCAGCAACGGGGGACAGGCTAATTCACCCCTCCACTTT; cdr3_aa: CASSNGGQANSPLHF
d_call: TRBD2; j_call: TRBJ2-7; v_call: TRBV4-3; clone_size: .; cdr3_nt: TGCGCCAGCAGCCAACGACTAGCGGATAGCTCCTACGAGCAGTACTTC; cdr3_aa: CASSQRLADSSYEQYF
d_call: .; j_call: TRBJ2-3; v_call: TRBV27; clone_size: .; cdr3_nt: TGTGCCAGCAGTTTCCTCAGGGGCACAGATACGCAGTATTTT; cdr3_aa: CASSFLRGTDTQYF
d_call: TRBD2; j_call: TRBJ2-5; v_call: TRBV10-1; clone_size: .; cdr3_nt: TGCGCCAACGGGGGGTCGTTACGCCAAGAGACCCAGTACTTC; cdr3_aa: CANGGSLRQETQYF
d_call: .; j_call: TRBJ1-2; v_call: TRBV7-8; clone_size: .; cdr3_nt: TGTGCCAGCAGCTCCTACAGGGTCCATAACTATGGCTACACCTTC; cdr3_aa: CASSSYRVHNYGYTF
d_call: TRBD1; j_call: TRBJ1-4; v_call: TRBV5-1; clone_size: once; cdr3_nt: TGCGCCAGCAGCTACGGGACAGGGGAAGAAAAACTGTTTTTT; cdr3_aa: CASSYGTGEEKLFF
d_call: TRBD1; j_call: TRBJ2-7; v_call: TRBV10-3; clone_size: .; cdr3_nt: TGTGCCATCAGTGTGGGACAGGGGGCTTACGAGCAGTACTTC; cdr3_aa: CAISVGQGAYEQYF
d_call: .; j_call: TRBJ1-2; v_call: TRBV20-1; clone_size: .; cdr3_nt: TGCAGTGCTAGAGATCGGTTTGGCTACACCTTC; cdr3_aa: CSARDRFGYTF
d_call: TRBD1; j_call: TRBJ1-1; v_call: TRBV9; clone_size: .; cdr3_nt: TGTGCCAGCAGCGGGGGGACAGGGGAGACTGAAGCTTTCTTT; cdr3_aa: CASSGGTGETEAFF
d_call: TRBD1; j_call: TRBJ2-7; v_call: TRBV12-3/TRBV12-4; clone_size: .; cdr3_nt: TGTGCCAGCAGTATAACAGGGGTCTACGAGCAGTACTTC; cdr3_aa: CASSITGVYEQYF
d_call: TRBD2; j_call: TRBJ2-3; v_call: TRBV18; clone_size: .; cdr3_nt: TGTGCCAGCTCACCACCGGTCGGGGGGGCCTCTAGCACAGATACGCAGTATTTT; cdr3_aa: CASSPPVGGASSTDTQYF
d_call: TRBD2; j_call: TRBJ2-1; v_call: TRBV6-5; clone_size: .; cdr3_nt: TGTGCCAGCAGCCACCCGGGACTACACAATGAGCAGTTCTTC; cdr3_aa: CASSHPGLHNEQFF
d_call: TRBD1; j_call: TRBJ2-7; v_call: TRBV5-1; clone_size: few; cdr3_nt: TGCGCCAGCACCGGGACAGGGCTCCACGAGCAGTACTTC; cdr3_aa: CASTGTGLHEQYF
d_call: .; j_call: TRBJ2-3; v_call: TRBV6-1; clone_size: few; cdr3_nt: TGTGCCAGCAGTGAAGCGCTTGGTTCCTTAGGGACAGATACGCAGTATTTT; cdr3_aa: CASSEALGSLGTDTQYF
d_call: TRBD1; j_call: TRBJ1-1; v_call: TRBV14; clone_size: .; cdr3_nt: TGTGCCAGCAGCCCGGCTTACAGGGGAAACACTGAAGCTTTCTTT; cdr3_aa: CASSPAYRGNTEAFF
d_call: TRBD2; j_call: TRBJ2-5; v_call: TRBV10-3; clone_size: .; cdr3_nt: TGTGCCATCAGTGGGGGTATAATAGCGGGGAAACAAGAGACCCAGTACTTC; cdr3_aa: CAISGGIIAGKQETQYF